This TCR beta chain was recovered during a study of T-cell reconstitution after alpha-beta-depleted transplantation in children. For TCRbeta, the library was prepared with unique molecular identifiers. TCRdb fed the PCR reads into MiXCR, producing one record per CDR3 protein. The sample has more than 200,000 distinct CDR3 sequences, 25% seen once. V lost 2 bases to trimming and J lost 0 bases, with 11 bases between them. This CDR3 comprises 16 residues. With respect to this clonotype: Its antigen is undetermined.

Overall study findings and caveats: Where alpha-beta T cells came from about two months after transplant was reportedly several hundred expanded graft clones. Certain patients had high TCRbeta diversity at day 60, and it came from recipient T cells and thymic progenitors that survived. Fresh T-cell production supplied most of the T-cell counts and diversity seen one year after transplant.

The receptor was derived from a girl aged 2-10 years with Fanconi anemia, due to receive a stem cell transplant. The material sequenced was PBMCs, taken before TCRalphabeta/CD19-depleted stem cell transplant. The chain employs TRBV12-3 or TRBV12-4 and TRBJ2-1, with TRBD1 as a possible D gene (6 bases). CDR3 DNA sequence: TGTGCCAGCAGTTTAAGGACAGCGAGCTCCTACAATGAGCAGTTCTTC. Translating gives CASSLRTASSYNEQFF.